The sequence of this T cell receptor (beta chain) was determined in a study of shared clonotypes between healthy human individuals. Trimming removed 0 bases at V and 4 bases at J, with 5 bases between. Germline V CDR1 and CDR2: SGHRS, YFSETQ. The CDR3 is 13 residues long. TCRdb's table, derived via immunoSEQ multiplex PCR, lists solely in-frame clones and lacks some. The sample shows some 550,000 clones, more than 95% of them seen only once. Sequenced sample: naive CD4+ T cells sorted from blood. Subset given: CD45RA+ positively selected. J is TRBJ1-3 and V is TRBV5-1, with D unclear. This sequence originates from a woman aged 25 to 45 in good health. CDR3 DNA sequence: TGCGCCAGCAGCTTGGAGCAAGGAAACACCATATATTTT. Residues: CASSLEQGNTIYF.